This TCR beta chain was profiled in a study of T and B cells in COVID-19 patients. Across the study: COVID-19 patients gave peripheral blood either during active infection or after recovery. The study, taken as a whole, reports: Highly clonal in active COVID-19, TRB repertoires exceeded healthy-donor diversity and richness at recovery. Early severe-case samples and blood from mildly ill patients during symptoms were in short supply.

Each TRB amplification used roughly 220-550 ng of genomic DNA from blood. The ends were cut back, 3 bases at V and 0 bases at J, with 6 bases in the middle. The CDR3 covers 15 residues. By share, this clonotype ranks as large. Its antigen is currently unknown. TRB rearrangements were amplified by multiplex PCR with BIOMED2 TRB-A/B primers. From the multiplex PCR reads, TCRdb called clonotypes with MiXCR, one entry per CDR3 protein. There are about 1,100 distinct CDR3 sequences in the sample; more than 15% occur only once, and 30% to 50% lies in the top ten. This clonotype was sampled from a human donor with active COVID-19. Sequenced material: blood. J is TRBJ2-6 and V is TRBV12-3 or TRBV12-4; no reliable D call. The CDR3 region is CASSFALSGANVLTF. The DNA for the CDR3 is TGTGCCAGCAGTTTCGCCCTCTCTGGGGCCAACGTCCTGACTTTC.